This record concerns one T cell receptor (beta chain) sequence. The age range of participants was about 18 to 100 years, with residence in about two dozen US areas. Self-reported history from a screening survey and questionnaire set each donor's cohort. Germline-derived CDR1 and CDR2 are MNHEY and SMNVEV (reference sequence). This CDR3 region has 13 residues. V was shortened by 6 bases and J by 4 bases, with 12 bases between the two germline ends. This specimen belongs to a study of blood T cell repertoires in COVID-19. Methods used by the authors: The assay estimated nucleated cells by amplifying reference gene primers. Profiled with immunoSEQ multiplex PCR; TCRdb holds only in-frame clones, not every one. Clone size and V and J calls were adopted from that table, with D and trimming inferred from the DNA. The sample holds 200,000 or so clones; 86% are singletons and the top ten take over 3%.

The chain uses TRBV27 and TRBJ1-1; D might be TRBD1 (5 bases). The sequencing input was PBMCs or T cells enriched from blood (not recorded which). The clonotype originates from a woman aged 40 to 50 with acute COVID-19. CDR3 in amino acids: CASRGPDSTEAFF. Here the CDR3 DNA reads TGTGCCAGCAGGGGGCCGGATTCCACTGAAGCTTTCTTT.